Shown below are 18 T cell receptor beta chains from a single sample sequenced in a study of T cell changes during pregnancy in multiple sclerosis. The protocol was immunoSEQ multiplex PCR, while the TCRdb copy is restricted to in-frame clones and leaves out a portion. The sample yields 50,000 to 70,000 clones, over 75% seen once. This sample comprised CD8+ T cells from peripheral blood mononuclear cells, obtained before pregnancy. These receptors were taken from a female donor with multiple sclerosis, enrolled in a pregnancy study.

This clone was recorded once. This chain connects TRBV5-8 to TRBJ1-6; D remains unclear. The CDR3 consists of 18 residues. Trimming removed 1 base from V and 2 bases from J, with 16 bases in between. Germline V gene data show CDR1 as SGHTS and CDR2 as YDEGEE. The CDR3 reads CASSLYVRLATYNSPLHF. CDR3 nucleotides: TGTGCCAGCAGCTTGTATGTACGATTGGCCACCTATAATTCACCCCTCCACTTT.

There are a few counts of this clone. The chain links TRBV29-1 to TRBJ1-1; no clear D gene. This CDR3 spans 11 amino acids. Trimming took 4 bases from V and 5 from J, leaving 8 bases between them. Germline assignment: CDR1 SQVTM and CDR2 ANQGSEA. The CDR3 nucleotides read TGCAGCGTTGGCGAAACGACTGAAGCTTTCTTT. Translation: CSVGETTEAFF.

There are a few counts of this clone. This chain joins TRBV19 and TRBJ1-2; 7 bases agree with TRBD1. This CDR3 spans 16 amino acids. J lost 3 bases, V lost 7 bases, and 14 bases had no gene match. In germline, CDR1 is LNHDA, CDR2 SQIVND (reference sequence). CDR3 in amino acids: CASTRWQGGMHYGYTF. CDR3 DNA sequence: TGTGCCAGTACCAGGTGGCAGGGGGGAATGCACTATGGCTACACCTTC.

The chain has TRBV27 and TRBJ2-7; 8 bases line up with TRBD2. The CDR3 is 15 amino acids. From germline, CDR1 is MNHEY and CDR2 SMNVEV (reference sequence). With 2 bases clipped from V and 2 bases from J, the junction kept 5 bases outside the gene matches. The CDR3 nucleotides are TGTGCCAGCAGTTTACGTAGCGGGGACCCCTACGAGCAGTACTTC. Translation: CASSLRSGDPYEQYF.

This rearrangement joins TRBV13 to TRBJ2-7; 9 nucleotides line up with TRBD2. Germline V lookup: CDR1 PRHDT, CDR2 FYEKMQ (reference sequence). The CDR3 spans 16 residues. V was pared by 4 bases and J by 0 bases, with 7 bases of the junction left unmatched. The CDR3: CASSSKSGGTSYEQYF. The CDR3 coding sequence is TGTGCCAGCAGCTCAAAGAGCGGGGGGACCTCCTACGAGCAGTACTTC.

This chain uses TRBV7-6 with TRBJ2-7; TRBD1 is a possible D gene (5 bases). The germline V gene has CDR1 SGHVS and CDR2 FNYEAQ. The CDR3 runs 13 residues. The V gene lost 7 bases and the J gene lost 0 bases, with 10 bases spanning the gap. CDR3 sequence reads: CASTAGHSYEQYF. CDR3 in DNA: TGTGCCAGCACGGCAGGGCACTCCTACGAGCAGTACTTC. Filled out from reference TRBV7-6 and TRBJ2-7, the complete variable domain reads GAGVSQSPRYKVTKRGQDVALRCDPISGHVSLYWYRQALGQGPEFLTYFNYEAQQDKSGLPNDRFSAERPEGSISTLTIQRTEQRDSAMYRCASTAGHSYEQYFGPGTRLTVT.

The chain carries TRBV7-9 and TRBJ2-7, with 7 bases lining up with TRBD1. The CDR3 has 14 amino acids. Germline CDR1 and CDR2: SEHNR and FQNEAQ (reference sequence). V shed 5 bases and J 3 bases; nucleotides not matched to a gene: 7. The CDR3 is CASSHTGTDYEQYF. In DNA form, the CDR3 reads TGTGCCAGCAGCCACACCGGGACAGACTACGAGCAGTACTTC.

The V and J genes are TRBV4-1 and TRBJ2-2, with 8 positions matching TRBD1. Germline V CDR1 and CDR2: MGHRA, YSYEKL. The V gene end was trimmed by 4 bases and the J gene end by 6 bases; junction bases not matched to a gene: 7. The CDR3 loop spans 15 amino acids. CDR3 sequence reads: CASSPGQGWAGELFF. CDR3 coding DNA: TGCGCCAGCAGCCCAGGACAGGGATGGGCCGGGGAGCTGTTTTTT.

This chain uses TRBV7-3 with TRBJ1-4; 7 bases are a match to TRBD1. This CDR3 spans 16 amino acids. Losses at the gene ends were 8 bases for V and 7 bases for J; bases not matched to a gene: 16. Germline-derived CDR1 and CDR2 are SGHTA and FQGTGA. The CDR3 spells CASLTPRAGGSEKLFF. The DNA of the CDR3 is TGTGCCAGCCTGACCCCGAGGGCAGGGGGAAGTGAAAAACTGTTTTTT.

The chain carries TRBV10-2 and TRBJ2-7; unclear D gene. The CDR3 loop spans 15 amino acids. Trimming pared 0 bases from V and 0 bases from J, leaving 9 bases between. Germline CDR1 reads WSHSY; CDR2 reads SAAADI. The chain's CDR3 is CASSESGQSSYEQYF. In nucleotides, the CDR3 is TGCGCCAGCAGTGAGTCGGGCCAGAGCTCCTACGAGCAGTACTTC.

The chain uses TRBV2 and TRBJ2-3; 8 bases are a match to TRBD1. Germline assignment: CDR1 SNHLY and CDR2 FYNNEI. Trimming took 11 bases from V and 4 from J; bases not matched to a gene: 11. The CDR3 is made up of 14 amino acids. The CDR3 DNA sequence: TGTGCCTTCCCGACAGGGGAAGGCGCAGATACGCAGTATTTT. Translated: CAFPTGEGADTQYF.

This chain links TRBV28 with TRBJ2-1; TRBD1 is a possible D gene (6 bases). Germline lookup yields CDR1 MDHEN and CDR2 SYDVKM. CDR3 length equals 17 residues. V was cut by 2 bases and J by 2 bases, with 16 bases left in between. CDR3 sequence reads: CASSLGLQGWTYNEQFF. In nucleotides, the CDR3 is TGTGCCAGCAGTTTAGGATTACAGGGATGGACCTACAATGAGCAGTTCTTC.

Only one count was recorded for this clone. The CDR3 DNA reads as TGTGCCAGCAGCTCTCGGACAGGGGGCAGGTATGGCTACACCTTC. Translation: CASSSRTGGRYGYTF. The V gene is TRBV5-6, the J gene TRBJ1-2; 11 nucleotides line up with TRBD1. The V segment lost 3 bases and the J segment 5 bases; nucleotides outside the gene matches: 6. CDR1 and CDR2 (germline): SGHDT, YYEEEE. This CDR3 is 15 amino acids long.

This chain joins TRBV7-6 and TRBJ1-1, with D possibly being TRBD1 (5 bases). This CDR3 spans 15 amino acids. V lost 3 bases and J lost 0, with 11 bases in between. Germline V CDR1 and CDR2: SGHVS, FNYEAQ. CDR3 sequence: CASSLETDMNTEAFF. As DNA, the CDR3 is TGTGCCAGCAGCTTGGAGACAGATATGAACACTGAAGCTTTCTTT.

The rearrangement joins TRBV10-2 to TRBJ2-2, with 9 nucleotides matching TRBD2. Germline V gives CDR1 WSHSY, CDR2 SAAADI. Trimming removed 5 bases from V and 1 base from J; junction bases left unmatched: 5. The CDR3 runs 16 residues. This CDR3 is CASSSLAGRNTGELFF. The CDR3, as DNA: TGCGCCAGCAGTTCTCTAGCGGGGAGGAACACCGGGGAGCTGTTTTTT.

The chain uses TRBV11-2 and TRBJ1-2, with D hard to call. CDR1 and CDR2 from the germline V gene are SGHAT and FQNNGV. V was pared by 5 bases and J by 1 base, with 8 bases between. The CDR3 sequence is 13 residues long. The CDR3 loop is CASSPSFNYGYTF. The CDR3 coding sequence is TGTGCCAGCAGCCCTAGTTTTAACTATGGCTACACCTTC.

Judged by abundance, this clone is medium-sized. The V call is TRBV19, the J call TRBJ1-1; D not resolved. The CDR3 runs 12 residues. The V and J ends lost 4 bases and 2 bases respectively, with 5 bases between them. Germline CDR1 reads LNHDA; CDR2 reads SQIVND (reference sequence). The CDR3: CASSTRNTEAFF. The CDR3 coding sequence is TGTGCCAGTAGTACGAGAAACACTGAAGCTTTCTTT.

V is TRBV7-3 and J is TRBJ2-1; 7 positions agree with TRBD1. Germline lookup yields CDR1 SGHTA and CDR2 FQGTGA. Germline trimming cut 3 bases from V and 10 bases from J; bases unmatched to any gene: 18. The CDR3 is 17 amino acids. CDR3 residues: CASSFAPLTGPLHEQFF. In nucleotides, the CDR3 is TGTGCCAGCAGCTTCGCCCCCCTGACAGGGCCGTTGCACGAGCAGTTCTTC. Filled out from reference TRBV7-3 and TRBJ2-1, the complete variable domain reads GAGVSQTPSNKVTEKGKYVELRCDPISGHTALYWYRQSLGQGPEFLIYFQGTGAADDSGLPNDRFFAVRPEGSVSTLKIQRTERGDSAVYLCASSFAPLTGPLHEQFFGPGTRLTVL.